The T cell receptor (beta chain) described here comes from a study of CD8 T cells in Susac syndrome. The CDR3 consists of 15 residues. CDR1 and CDR2 from the germline V gene are SGHTA and FQGNSA. The trim removed 5 bases at V and 9 bases at J, leaving 12 bases unmatched. RNA in amounts of roughly 0.5 to 1 ug was reverse transcribed with random hexamers. TCRdb independently ran MiXCR on the immunoSEQ multiplex PCR reads; one entry per CDR3 protein. The table has about 180,000 distinct CDR3 sequences, 85% to 95% seen once. The chain has TRBV7-2 and TRBJ2-1, with 8 nucleotides matching TRBD2. The source material was CD4+ T cells from PBMCs. This receptor was taken from a human donor with Susac syndrome. The CDR3 coding sequence is TGTGCCAGCAGCGCCGGGGGGGCCATTTACGGTGAGCAGTTCTTC. This codes for CASSAGGAIYGEQFF.